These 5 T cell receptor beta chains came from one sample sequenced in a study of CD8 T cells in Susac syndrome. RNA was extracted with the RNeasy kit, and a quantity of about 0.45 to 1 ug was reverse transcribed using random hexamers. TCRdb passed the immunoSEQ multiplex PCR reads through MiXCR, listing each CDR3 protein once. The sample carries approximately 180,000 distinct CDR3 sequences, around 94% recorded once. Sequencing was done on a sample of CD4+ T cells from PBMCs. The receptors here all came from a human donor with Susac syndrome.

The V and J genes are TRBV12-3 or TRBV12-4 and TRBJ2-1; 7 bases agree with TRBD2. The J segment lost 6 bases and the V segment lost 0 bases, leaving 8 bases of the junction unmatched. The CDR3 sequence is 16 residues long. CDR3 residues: CASSLAQWEGPNEQFF. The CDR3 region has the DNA TGTGCCAGCAGTTTAGCGCAGTGGGAGGGCCCCAATGAGCAGTTCTTC.

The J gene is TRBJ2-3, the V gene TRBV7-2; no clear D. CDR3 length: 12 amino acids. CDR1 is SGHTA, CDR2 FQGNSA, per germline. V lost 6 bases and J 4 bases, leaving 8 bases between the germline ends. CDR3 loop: CASSFSPDTQYF. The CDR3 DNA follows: TGTGCCAGCAGTTTTTCCCCAGATACGCAGTATTTT.

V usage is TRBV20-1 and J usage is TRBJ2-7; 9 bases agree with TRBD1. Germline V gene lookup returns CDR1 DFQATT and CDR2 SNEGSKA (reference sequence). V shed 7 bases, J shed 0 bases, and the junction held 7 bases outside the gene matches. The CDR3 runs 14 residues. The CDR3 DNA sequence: TGCAGTGGTGCACAGGGGGCTAGCTCCTACGAGCAGTACTTC. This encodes CSGAQGASSYEQYF.

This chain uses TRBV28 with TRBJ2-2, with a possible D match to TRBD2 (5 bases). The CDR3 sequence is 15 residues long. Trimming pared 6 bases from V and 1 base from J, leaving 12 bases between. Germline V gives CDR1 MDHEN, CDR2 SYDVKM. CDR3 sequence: CASRAVGKNTGELFF. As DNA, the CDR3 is TGTGCCAGCAGGGCGGTCGGGAAGAACACCGGGGAGCTGTTTTTT.

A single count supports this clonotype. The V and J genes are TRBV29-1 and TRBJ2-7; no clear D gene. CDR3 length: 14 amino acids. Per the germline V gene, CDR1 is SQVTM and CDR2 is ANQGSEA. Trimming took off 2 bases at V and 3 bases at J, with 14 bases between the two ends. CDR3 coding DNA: TGCAGCGTTGAAAGTCGGGCACAAGGCTACGAGCAGTACTTC. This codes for CSVESRAQGYEQYF.